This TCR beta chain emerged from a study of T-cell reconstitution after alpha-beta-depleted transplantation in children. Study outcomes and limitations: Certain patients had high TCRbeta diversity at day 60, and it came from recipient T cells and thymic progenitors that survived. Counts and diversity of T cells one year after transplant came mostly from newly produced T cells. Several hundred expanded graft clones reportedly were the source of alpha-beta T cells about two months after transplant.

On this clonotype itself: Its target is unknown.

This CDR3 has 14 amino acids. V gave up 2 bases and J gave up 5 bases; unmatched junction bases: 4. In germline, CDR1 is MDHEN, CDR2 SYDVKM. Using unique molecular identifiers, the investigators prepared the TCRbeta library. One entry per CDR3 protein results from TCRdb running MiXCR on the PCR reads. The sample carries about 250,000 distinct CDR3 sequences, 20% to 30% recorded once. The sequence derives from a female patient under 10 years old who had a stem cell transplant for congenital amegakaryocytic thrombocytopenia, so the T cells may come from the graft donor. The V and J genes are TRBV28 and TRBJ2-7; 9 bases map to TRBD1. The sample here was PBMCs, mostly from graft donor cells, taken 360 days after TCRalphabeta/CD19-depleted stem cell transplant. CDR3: CASSLTGGLDEQYF. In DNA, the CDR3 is TGTGCCAGCAGTTTAACAGGGGGCCTCGACGAGCAGTACTTC.